These 7 T cell receptor beta chains were all obtained from the same sample, sequenced in a study of cytomegalovirus exposure and HLA in healthy donors. With 60 Vbeta and 13 Jbeta primers, the PCR was carried out. Sequencing used immunoSEQ multiplex PCR; TCRdb keeps in-frame clones, though not all of them. The sample carries roughly 100,000 clones, roughly two thirds recorded once. The sample consisted of PBMCs. The receptor source for this set is a man aged 40-55 years in good health and CMV-seronegative.

The rearrangement links TRBV14 to TRBJ2-5, with D possibly TRBD2 on 5 matching bases. Germline V gene lookup returns CDR1 SGHDN and CDR2 FVKESK. Between the trimmed V and J ends, which lost 0 bases and 0 bases, there was a span of 17 bases. This CDR3 region has 18 residues. The CDR3, as DNA: TGTGCCAGCAGCCAAGAGTACCGTCTAGCCCACTACCAAGAGACCCAGTACTTC. Translation: CASSQEYRLAHYQETQYF. Full variable domain (outside the CDR3, taken from reference TRBV14 and TRBJ2-5): EAGVTQFPSHSVIEKGQTVTLRCDPISGHDNLYWYRRVMGKEIKFLLHFVKESKQDESGMPNNRFLAERTGGTYSTLKVQPAELEDSGVYFCASSQEYRLAHYQETQYFGPGTRLLVL.

The chain employs TRBV7-2 and TRBJ2-7; 8 bases align to TRBD2. The CDR3 has 15 residues. Trimming removed 7 bases from V and 3 bases from J; junction bases left unmatched: 11. Per the germline V gene, CDR1 is SGHTA and CDR2 is FQGNSA. The CDR3 sequence is CASTLSAGAIYEQYF. CDR3 nucleotide sequence: TGTGCCAGCACCTTGTCAGCGGGGGCGATCTACGAGCAGTACTTC.

A few counts support this clone. The chain carries TRBV4-2 and TRBJ1-1; 7 bases are a match to TRBD1. V lost 4 bases, J lost 4 bases, and 9 bases stayed unmatched. CDR1 and CDR2 from the germline V gene are LGHNA and YNFKEQ. The length of the CDR3 is 15 residues. The CDR3 loop reads CASSLEQGYTTEAFF. In DNA form, the CDR3 reads TGTGCCAGCAGCCTAGAACAGGGGTATACCACTGAAGCTTTCTTT.

The chain links TRBV11-2 to TRBJ2-3, with D maybe TRBD2 (6 bases). Germline CDR1 SGHAT, CDR2 FQNNGV. Trimming shortened V by 8 bases and J by 0 bases, and 15 bases separated the two germline ends. The CDR3 consists of 15 residues. For the CDR3, the DNA is TGTGCCAGCCTGAAGATTGGGACTAGCACAGATACGCAGTATTTT. Its translation: CASLKIGTSTDTQYF.

V is TRBV1 and J is TRBJ2-7; the D call in the table, TRBD2, was not verified against the DNA. TRBV1 is tagged as a pseudogene. The CDR3 covers 16 residues. CDR3 nucleotides: TGCACCAGCAGCCAAGATTTGCGGGGGGGCCTGGGCGAGCAGTACTTC. It yields the protein CTSSQDLRGGLGEQYF.

The V call is TRBV18, the J call TRBJ1-4; a weak D match, TRBD1 (6 bases). CDR3 size: 15 residues. V was clipped by 2 bases and J by 2 bases, with 9 bases between them. The germline V gene has CDR1 KGHSH and CDR2 LQKENI. The CDR3 sequence is CASSPLDSTNEKLFF. The CDR3 DNA follows: TGTGCCAGCTCACCATTGGACAGCACTAATGAAAAACTGTTTTTT.

This chain uses TRBV10-3 with TRBJ2-7, with D possibly TRBD1 on 6 matching bases. Germline V CDR1 and CDR2: ENHRY, SYGVKD. V shed 11 bases and J shed 7 bases, with 21 bases lying between them. The length of the CDR3 is 13 residues. DNA for the CDR3: TGTGCCGTGGCCCCGGACAGCCGCAGGGAGCAGTACTTC. This codes for CAVAPDSRREQYF.